The TCR beta chain under discussion was sequenced for a study of technical replicates of blood from several donors. The CDR3 spans 15 residues. Germline V lookup: CDR1 LGHNA, CDR2 YSLEER. V was shortened by 0 bases and J by 8 bases, with 16 bases between the two germline ends. Using immunoSEQ multiplex PCR, the repertoire was profiled, and TCRdb retains in-frame clones only, with some absent. The sample holds 44,000 or so clones, approximately 90% seen once. The V call is TRBV4-3, the J call TRBJ1-2, with D unresolved. The source of this sequence is a human donor in good health. Some clones in this sample may be carry-over from other donors' samples. Source material: PBMCs. The CDR3 protein is CASSQDLQLSWGYTF. DNA for the CDR3: TGCGCCAGCAGCCAAGATCTACAGCTTTCCTGGGGCTACACCTTC.